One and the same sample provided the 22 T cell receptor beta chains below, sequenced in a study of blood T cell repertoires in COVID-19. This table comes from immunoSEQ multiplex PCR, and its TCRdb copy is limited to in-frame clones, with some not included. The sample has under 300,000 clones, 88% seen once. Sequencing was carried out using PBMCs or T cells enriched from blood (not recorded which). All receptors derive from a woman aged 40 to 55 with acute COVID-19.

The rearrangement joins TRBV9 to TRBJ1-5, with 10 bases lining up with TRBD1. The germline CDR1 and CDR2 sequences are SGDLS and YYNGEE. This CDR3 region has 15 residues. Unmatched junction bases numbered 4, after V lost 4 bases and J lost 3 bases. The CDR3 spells CASSLGTGVNQPQHF. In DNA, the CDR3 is TGTGCCAGCAGCCTTGGGACAGGGGTCAATCAGCCCCAGCATTTT.

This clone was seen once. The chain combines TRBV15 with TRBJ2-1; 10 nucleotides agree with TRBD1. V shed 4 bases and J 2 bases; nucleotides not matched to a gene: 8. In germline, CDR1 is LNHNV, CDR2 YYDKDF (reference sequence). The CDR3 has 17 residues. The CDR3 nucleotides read TGTGCCACCAGCAACCCTAGGACAGGGGGAGCCTACAATGAGCAGTTCTTC. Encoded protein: CATSNPRTGGAYNEQFF.

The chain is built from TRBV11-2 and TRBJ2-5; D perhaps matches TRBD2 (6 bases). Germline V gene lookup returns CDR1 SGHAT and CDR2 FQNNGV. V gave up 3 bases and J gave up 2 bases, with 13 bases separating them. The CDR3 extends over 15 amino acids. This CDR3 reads CASSFGGRGQETQYF. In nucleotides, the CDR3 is TGTGCCAGCAGCTTCGGAGGGCGCGGTCAAGAGACCCAGTACTTC. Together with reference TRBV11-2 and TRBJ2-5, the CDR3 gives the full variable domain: EAGVAQSPRYKIIEKRQSVAFWCNPISGHATLYWYQQILGQGPKLLIQFQNNGVVDDSQLPKDRFSAERLKGVDSTLKIQPAKLEDSAVYLCASSFGGRGQETQYFGPGTRLLVL.

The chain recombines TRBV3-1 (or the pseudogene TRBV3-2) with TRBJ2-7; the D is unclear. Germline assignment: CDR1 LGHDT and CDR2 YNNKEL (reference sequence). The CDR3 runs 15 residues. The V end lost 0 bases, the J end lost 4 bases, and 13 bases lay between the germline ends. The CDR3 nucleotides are TGTGCCAGCAGCCAAGATAGACTGCTCGGGTACGAGCAGTACGTC. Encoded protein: CASSQDRLLGYEQYV.

The CDR3 spells CATSGTAITNEQFF. The CDR3 coding sequence is TGTGCCACCAGTGGTACAGCAATTACCAATGAGCAGTTCTTC. The chain employs TRBV24-1 and TRBJ2-1; the D is unclear. CDR1 is KGHDR, CDR2 SFDVKD, per germline. The CDR3 has 14 amino acids. The V end was cut by 5 bases, the J end by 6 bases, with 13 bases between.

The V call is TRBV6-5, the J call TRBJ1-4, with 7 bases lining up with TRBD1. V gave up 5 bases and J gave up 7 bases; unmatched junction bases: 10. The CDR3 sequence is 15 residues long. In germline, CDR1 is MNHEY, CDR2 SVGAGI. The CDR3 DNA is TGTGCCAGCAGTAGGTCAGGGGGTCGTGGTGAAAAACTGTTTTTT. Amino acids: CASSRSGGRGEKLFF.

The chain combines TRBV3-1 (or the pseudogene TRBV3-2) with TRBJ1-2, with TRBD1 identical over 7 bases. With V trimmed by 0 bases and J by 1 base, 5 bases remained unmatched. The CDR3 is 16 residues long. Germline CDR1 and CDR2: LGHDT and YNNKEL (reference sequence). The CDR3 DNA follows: TGTGCCAGCAGCCAAGAAGGGGGCAGACTTAACTATGGCTACACCTTC. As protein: CASSQEGGRLNYGYTF.

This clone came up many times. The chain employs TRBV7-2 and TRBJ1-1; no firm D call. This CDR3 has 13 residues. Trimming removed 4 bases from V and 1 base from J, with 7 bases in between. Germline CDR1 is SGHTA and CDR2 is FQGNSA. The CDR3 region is CASSSTWNTEAFF. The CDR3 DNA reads TGTGCCAGCAGCTCTACGTGGAACACTGAAGCTTTCTTT.

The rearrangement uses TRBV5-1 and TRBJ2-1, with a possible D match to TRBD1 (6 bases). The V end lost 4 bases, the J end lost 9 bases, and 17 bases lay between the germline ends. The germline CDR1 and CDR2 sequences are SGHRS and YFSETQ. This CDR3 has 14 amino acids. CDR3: CASSALQQGGEQFF. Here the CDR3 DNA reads TGCGCCAGCAGCGCTCTACAACAGGGCGGTGAGCAGTTCTTC.

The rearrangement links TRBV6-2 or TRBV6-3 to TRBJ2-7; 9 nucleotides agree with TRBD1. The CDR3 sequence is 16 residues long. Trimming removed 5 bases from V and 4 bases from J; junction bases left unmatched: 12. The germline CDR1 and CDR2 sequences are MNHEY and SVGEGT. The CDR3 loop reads CASSRLGQGTKYEQYV. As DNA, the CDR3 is TGTGCCAGCAGTCGCCTTGGACAGGGGACGAAGTACGAGCAGTACGTC.

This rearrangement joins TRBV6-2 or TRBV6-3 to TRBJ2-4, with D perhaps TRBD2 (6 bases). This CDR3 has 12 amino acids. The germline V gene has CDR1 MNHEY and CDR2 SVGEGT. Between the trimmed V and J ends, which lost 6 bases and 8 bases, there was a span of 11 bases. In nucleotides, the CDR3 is TGTGCCAGCAGCCACTGGGGGGACATTCAGTACTTC. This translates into CASSHWGDIQYF.

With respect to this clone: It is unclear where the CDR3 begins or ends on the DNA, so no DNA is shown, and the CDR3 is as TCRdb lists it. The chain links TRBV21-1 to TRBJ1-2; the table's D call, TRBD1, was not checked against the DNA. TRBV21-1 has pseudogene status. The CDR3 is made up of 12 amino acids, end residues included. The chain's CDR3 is CASSNVGQGSTF.

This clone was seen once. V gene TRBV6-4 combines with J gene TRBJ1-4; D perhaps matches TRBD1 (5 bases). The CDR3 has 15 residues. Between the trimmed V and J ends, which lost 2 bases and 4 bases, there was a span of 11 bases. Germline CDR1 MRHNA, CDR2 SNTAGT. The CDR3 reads CASSDIGGGNEKLFF. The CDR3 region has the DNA TGTGCCAGCAGTGACATCGGGGGAGGTAATGAAAAACTGTTTTTT.

Here the CDR3 reads CASSLDGRSNQPQHF. CDR3 nucleotides: TGTGCCAGCAGCTTAGATGGCCGAAGCAATCAGCCCCAGCATTTT. V usage is TRBV11-2 and J usage is TRBJ1-5; D unclear. The CDR3 consists of 15 residues. CDR1 is SGHAT, CDR2 FQNNGV, per germline. V lost 0 bases and J 1 base, leaving 7 bases between the germline ends.

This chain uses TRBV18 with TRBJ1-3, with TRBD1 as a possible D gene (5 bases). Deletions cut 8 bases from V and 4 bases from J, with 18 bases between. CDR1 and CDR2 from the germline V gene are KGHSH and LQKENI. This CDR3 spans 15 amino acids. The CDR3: CASRAYGRAGNTIYF. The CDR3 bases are TGTGCCAGCCGGGCCTACGGCAGGGCCGGAAACACCATATATTTT.

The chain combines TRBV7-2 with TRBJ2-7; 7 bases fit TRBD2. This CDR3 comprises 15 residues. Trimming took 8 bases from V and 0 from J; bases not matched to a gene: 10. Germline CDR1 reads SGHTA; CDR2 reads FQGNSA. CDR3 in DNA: TGTGCCAGCCAGTCCGGCGGGGGACCCTCCTACGAGCAGTACTTC. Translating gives CASQSGGGPSYEQYF. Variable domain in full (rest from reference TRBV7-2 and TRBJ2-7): GAGVSQSPSNKVTEKGKDVELRCDPISGHTALYWYRQSLGQGLEFLIYFQGNSAPDKSGLPSDRFSAERTGGSVSTLTIQRTQQEDSAVYLCASQSGGGPSYEQYFGPGTRLTVT.

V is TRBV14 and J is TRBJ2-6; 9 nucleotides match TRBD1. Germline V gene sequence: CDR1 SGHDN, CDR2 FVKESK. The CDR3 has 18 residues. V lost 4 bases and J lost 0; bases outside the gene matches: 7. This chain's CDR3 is CASSPVQGASSGANVLTF. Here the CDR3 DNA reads TGTGCCAGCAGCCCGGTACAGGGGGCGAGCTCTGGGGCCAACGTCCTGACTTTC.

DNA for the CDR3: TGTGCCAGCAGCCTCCCACAGGGGGACGGAAACACCATATATTTT. Protein sequence: CASSLPQGDGNTIYF. This chain joins TRBV14 and TRBJ1-3; TRBD1 agrees at 8 bases. Trimming at V came to 4 bases and at J to 4 bases, leaving 6 bases not matched to a gene. There are 15 residues in the CDR3. The V gene's germline CDR1 is SGHDN and CDR2 FVKESK.

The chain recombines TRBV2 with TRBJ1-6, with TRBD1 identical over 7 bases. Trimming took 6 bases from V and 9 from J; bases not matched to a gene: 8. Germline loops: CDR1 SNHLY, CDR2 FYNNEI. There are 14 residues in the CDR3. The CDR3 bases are TGTGCCAGCAGGAACCAGGGGGTTGTTTCACCCCTCCACTTT. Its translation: CASRNQGVVSPLHF.

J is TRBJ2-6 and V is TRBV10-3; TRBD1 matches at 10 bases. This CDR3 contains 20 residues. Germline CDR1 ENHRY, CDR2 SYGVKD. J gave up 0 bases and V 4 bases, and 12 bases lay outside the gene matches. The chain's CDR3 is CAISARDRGSPYSGANVLTF. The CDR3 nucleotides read TGTGCCATCAGTGCCCGGGACAGGGGTTCTCCCTACTCTGGGGCCAACGTCCTGACTTTC.

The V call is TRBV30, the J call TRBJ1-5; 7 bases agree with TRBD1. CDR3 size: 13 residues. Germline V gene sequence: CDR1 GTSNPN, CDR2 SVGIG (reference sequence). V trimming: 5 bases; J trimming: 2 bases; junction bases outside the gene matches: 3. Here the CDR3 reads CAWATGGNQPQHF. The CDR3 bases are TGTGCCTGGGCCACAGGGGGCAATCAGCCCCAGCATTTT.

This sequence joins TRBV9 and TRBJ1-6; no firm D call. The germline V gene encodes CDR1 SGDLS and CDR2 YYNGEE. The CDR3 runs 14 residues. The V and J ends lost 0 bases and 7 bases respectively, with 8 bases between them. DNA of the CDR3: TGTGCCAGCAGCGTAGATACGGGGAATTCACCCCTCCACTTT. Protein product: CASSVDTGNSPLHF.